Listed below are T cell receptor beta chains from one sample, sequenced in a study of blood T cell repertoires in COVID-19. The data were produced by immunoSEQ multiplex PCR, yet TCRdb's version contains in-frame clones alone and is incomplete. Of over 200,000 clones in the sample, around 90% were seen once. The sample comprised PBMCs or T cells enriched from blood (not recorded which). The receptors shown here come from a human donor in a cohort exposed to, infected with or recovered from COVID-19 (not recorded which). The donor label of this sample is uncertain. CDR3s include the opening cysteine and the closing phenylalanine or tryptophan.

J: TRBJ2-3; V: TRBV18; CDR3: CASSPPSLSTDTQYF
J: TRBJ1-5; V: TRBV30; CDR3: CAWSVRRNSNQPQHF
J: TRBJ2-5; V: TRBV5-4; CDR3: CASSPYGRGVGWETQYF
J: TRBJ1-3; V: TRBV15; CDR3: CATSVNPGQENTIYF
J: TRBJ1-2; V: TRBV7-3; CDR3: CASREGQGIGGYTF
J: TRBJ2-2; V: TRBV24-1; CDR3: CATRGAGGIDGELFF
J: TRBJ2-7; V: TRBV10-3; CDR3: CAISESGQGYEQYF
J: TRBJ1-6; V: TRBV7-2; CDR3: CASSLAYGEDSPLHF
J: TRBJ1-6; V: TRBV19; CDR3: CASSSFRGHNSPLHF
J: TRBJ2-3; V: TRBV7-9; CDR3: CASSSTTGESDTQYF
J: TRBJ1-1; V: TRBV7-9; CDR3: CASSLAPGLNTEAFF
J: TRBJ1-1; V: TRBV3-1/TRBV3-2; CDR3: CASSLGTGRPLSNTEAFF
J: TRBJ1-6; V: TRBV4-1; CDR3: CASSQVQSSPLHF
J: TRBJ2-5; V: TRBV13; CDR3: CASSLSGGQEETQYF
J: TRBJ2-5; V: TRBV2; CDR3: CASRTDLQETQYF
J: TRBJ1-1; V: TRBV7-9; CDR3: CASSSLTFKANTEAFF
J: TRBJ2-1; V: TRBV10-3; CDR3: CAISPATSPYNEQFF
J: TRBJ2-1; V: TRBV6-5; CDR3: CASSTGQASYNEQFF
J: TRBJ2-5; V: TRBV4-2; CDR3: CASSQDGAKAGAAIWEETQYF
J: TRBJ1-5; V: TRBV7-6; CDR3: CASSPKMGANQPQHF
J: TRBJ1-6; V: TRBV10-3; CDR3: CAIRGTEVNSPLHF
J: TRBJ2-2; V: TRBV9; CDR3: CASSVLGQGSGTGELFF
J: TRBJ1-1; V: TRBV14; CDR3: CASSQGRQGTEAFF
J: TRBJ1-1; V: TRBV3-1/TRBV3-2; CDR3: CASSENRAPEAFF
J: TRBJ1-1; V: TRBV28; CDR3: CASSLWGGEAFF
J: TRBJ2-7; V: TRBV11-3; CDR3: CASSLGSSDLQYF
J: TRBJ2-1; V: TRBV2; CDR3: CASTGQRDNEQFF
J: TRBJ1-4; V: TRBV7-9; CDR3: CASSPRQNEKLFF
J: TRBJ1-2; V: TRBV28; CDR3: CASMVRSNYGYTF
J: TRBJ1-2; V: TRBV6-5; CDR3: CASRPPMPGEHGYTF
J: TRBJ2-7; V: TRBV5-4; CDR3: CASSFTGDYEQYF
J: TRBJ1-1; V: TRBV7-3; CDR3: CASSLTRQPWNTEAFF
J: TRBJ2-6; V: TRBV6-6; CDR3: CASSYPGDPGANVLTF
J: TRBJ2-3; V: TRBV30; CDR3: CAWSGTGGARATDTQYF
J: TRBJ1-2; V: TRBV12-5; CDR3: CASGLVTILGQPYGYTF
J: TRBJ1-2; V: TRBV19; CDR3: CASSIGSTAVFRGGYTF
J: TRBJ2-1; V: TRBV2; CDR3: CASSERGTFREQFF
J: TRBJ1-2; V: TRBV30; CDR3: CAWSVHRGLGYTF
J: TRBJ1-5; V: TRBV19; CDR3: CASNRGGWSNQPQHF
J: TRBJ2-1; V: TRBV10-2; CDR3: CASSPLPGGLAGGPGGYNEQFF
J: TRBJ1-1; V: TRBV19; CDR3: CASFAWPQAEAFF
J: TRBJ1-2; V: TRBV5-4; CDR3: CASSLRQLYGYTF
J: TRBJ1-1; V: TRBV6-6; CDR3: CASTDGTQNTEAFF